This T cell receptor (beta chain) is drawn from a study of response to subunit inactivated influenza vaccine. Findings and caveats of the study: There was a suggestion from the authors that each seasonal influenza vaccination recruits few new T cells.

The ends were cut back, 5 bases at V and 7 bases at J, with 18 bases in the middle. Germline CDR1 reads MNHEY; CDR2 reads SVGEGT. The CDR3 has 16 residues. This clonotype occurred many times. Its cognate antigen is unknown. Using its own MiXCR run on the RT-PCR reads, TCRdb lists one record per CDR3 protein. The table shows more than 600,000 distinct CDR3 sequences, with approximately 18% occurring only once. V usage is TRBV6-2 or TRBV6-3 and J usage is TRBJ1-6; D might be TRBD1 (6 bases). This sequence originates from a man aged 50 or older who received an inactivated influenza vaccine. Sequenced material: PBMCs from blood, taken less than 6 days after vaccination. The CDR3 DNA reads as TGTGCCAGCAGTGACCCGGGACATGGAGGCAATTCACCCCTCCACTTT. Amino acids: CASSDPGHGGNSPLHF.